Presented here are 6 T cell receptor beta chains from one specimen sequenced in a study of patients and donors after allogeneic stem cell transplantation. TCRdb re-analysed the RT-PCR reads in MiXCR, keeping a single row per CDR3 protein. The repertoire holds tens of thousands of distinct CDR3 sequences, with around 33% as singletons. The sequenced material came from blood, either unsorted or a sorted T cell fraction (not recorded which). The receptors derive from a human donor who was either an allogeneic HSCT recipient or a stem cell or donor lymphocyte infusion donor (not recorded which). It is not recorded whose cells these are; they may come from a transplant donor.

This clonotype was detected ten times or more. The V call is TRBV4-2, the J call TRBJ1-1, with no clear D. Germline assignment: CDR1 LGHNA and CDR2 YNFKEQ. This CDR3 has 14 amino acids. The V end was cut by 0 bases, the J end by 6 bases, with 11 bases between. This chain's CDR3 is CASSQDAANPEAFF. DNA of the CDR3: TGTGCCAGCAGCCAAGATGCGGCTAACCCTGAAGCTTTCTTT.

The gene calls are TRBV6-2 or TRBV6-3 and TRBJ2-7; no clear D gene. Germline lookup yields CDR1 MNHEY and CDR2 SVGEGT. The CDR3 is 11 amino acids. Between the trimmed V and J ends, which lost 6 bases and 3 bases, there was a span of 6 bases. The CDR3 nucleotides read TGTGCCAGCAGCAACTACTACGAGCAGTACGTC. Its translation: CASSNYYEQYV.

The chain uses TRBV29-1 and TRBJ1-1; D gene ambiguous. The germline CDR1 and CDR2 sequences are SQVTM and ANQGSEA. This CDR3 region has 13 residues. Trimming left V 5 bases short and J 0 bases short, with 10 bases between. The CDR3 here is CSVSGRLNTEAFF. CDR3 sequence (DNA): TGCAGCGTTAGTGGCAGGTTGAACACTGAAGCTTTCTTT.

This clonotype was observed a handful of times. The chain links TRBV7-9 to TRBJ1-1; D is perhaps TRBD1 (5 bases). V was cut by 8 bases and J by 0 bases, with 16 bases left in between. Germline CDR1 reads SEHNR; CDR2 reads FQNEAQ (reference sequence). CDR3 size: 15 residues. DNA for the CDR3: TGTGCCAGCGATGCTATAGGAGGGGTGAACACTGAAGCTTTCTTT. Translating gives CASDAIGGVNTEAFF.

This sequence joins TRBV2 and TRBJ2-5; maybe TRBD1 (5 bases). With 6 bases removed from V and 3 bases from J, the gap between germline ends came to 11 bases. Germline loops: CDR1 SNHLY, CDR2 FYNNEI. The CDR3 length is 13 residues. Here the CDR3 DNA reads TGTGCCAGCAGCTTTGTCAGGGAAGAGACCCAGTACTTC. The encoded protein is CASSFVREETQYF.

In nucleotides, the CDR3 is TGCAGCGCCGACAGGGGATCCTACAATGAGCAGTTCTTC. Translating gives CSADRGSYNEQFF. The V call is TRBV29-1, the J call TRBJ2-1; 8 bases align to TRBD1. Germline CDR1 reads SQVTM; CDR2 reads ANQGSEA. Trimming cost V 7 bases and J 1 base; bases outside gene matches: 3. This CDR3 is built from 13 residues.